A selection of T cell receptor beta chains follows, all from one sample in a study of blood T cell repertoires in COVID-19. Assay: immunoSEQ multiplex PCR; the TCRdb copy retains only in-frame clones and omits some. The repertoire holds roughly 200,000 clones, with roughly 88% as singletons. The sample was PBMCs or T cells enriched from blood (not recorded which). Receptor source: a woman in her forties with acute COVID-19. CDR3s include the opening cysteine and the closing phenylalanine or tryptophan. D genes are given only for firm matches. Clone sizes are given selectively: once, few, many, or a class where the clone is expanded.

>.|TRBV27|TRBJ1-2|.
TGTGCCAGCAGTCCCAAGGGTGATCCCAGAGCGGGGGGCTACACCTTC
CASSPKGDPRAGGYTF
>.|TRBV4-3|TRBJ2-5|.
TGCGCCAGCAGCCAAGAATTGGGACTTAAAGAGACCCAGTACTTC
CASSQELGLKETQYF
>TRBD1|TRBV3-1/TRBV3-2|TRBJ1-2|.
TGTGCCAGCAGCTCCGAGGGACAGGGGGCAAGATTCTATGGCTACACCTTC
CASSSEGQGARFYGYTF
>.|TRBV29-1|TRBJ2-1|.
TGCAGCGTTGTTCTCGACAGGTTCTACAATGAGCAGTTCTTC
CSVVLDRFYNEQFF
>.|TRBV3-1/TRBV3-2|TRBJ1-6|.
TGTGCCAGCAGCCCACGACGGGATAATTCACCCCTCCACTTT
CASSPRRDNSPLHF
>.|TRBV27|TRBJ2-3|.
TGTGCCAGCAGTGCCACAGGGCCTCCGGGCACAGATACGCAGTATTTT
CASSATGPPGTDTQYF
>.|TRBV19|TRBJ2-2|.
TGTGCCAGTATGACAACCGGGGAGCTGTTTTTT
CASMTTGELFF
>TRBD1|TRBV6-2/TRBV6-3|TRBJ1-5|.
TGTGCCAGCAGTTACGAGGGGGCGCTGCCCCAGCATTTT
CASSYEGALPQHF
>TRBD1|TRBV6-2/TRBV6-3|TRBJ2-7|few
TGTGCCAGCAGCCACAGCCCCCTTTTACAGGGGCACTCCTACGAGCAGTACTTC
CASSHSPLLQGHSYEQYF
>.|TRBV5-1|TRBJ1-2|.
TGCGCCAGCAGCCCAGAAGCAGGAGGCTACACCTTC
CASSPEAGGYTF
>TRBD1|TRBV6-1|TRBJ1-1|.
TGTGCCAGCAGTGAAAACAGGGGGCGGACTGAAGCTTTCTTT
CASSENRGRTEAFF
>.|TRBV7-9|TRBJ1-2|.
TGTGCCAGCAGCTCCCAGATCTATGGCTACACCTTC
CASSSQIYGYTF
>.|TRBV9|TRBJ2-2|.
TGTGCCAGCAGCGCTATAACGACGGTCGGCGGCGGGGAGCTGTTTTTT
CASSAITTVGGGELFF
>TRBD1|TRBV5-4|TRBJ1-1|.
TGTGCCAGCAGCTTCAGGGGGCCCCTGAACACTGAAGCTTTCTTT
CASSFRGPLNTEAFF
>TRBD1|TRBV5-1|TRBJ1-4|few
TGCGCCAGCGGACCGGGACAGGGGTTTGGAGCAAATGAAAAACTGTTTTTT
CASGPGQGFGANEKLFF
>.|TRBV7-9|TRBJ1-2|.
TGTGCCAGCAGCCCTCCCAATAGGAGCTATGGCTACACCTTC
CASSPPNRSYGYTF
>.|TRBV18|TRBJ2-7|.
TGTGCCAGCTCACCCGGGTCAGGGAACTACGAGCAGTACTTC
CASSPGSGNYEQYF
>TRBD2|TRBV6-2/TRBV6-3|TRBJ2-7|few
TGTGCCAGCAGTTCCCCAGGAGCGGGGGGACCCCAGGGGTCTCAGCAGTACTTC
CASSSPGAGGPQGSQQYF
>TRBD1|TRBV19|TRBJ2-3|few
TGTGCCAGTAGTCGTAAGGGACAGGGGGCCGTAGATACGCAGTATTTT
CASSRKGQGAVDTQYF
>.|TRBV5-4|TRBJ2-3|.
TGTGCCAGCAGCTTGCGGGGGGCCAGAGCAGATACGCAGTATTTT
CASSLRGARADTQYF
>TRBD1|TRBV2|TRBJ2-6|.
TGTGCCAGCACAGGACAGGGGCTCCCTGGGGCCAACGTCCTGACTTTC
CASTGQGLPGANVLTF
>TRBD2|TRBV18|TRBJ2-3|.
TGTGCCAGCTCACCGCGGACTAGCGGGGGACCCAGGGATACGCAGTATTTT
CASSPRTSGGPRDTQYF
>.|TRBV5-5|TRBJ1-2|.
TGTGCCAGCAGCCCGCGACAGGCTCAGCCTGGCTATGGCTACACCTTC
CASSPRQAQPGYGYTF
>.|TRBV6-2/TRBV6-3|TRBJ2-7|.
TGTGCCAGCACCCCCTTGGCAGGGCCATTATCCTACGAGCAGTACTTC
CASTPLAGPLSYEQYF
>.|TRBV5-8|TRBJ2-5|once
TGTGCCAGCAGCTTGGGGGCGCAAGAGACCCAGTACTTC
CASSLGAQETQYF
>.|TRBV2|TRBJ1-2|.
TGTGCCTTACCCCGGGAGATCAAGAGCTATGGCTACACCTTC
CALPREIKSYGYTF
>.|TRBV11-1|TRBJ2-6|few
TGTGCCAGCAGCTCACTCTCTGGGGCCAACGTCCTGACTTTC
CASSSLSGANVLTF
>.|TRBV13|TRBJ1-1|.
TGTGCCAGCACCTTGGGGGCAGGTGGTGAAGCTTTCTTT
CASTLGAGGEAFF
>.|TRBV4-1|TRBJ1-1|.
TGCGCCAGCAGCCAAGATAAGAGGGTTTATTCGCGCACTGAAGCTTTCTTT
CASSQDKRVYSRTEAFF
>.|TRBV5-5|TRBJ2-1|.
TGTGCCAGCAGCTTGATTCCCGGGGTGGGTAGCAATGAGCAGTTCTTC
CASSLIPGVGSNEQFF
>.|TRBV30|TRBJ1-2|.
TGTGCCTGGAGCCCCCTTCGGAGCGGCTACACCTTC
CAWSPLRSGYTF
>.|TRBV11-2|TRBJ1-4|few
TGTGCCAGCAGCTTATCGCAGGGAAGGTCGACTAATGAAAAACTGTTTTTT
CASSLSQGRSTNEKLFF
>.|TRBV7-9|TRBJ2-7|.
TGTGCCAGCAGCTTAGATGTGGGGGCATCCTACGAGCAGTACTTC
CASSLDVGASYEQYF
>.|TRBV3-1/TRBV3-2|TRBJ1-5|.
TGTGCCAGCAGCCAACGACCCGGGACCGGCGGGGCTAGCAATCAGCCCCAGCATTTT
CASSQRPGTGGASNQPQHF
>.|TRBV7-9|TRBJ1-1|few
TGTGCCAGCAGCCCCGCGGGAGGTGAAGCTTTCTTT
CASSPAGGEAFF
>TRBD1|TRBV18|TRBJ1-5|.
TGTGCCAGCTCATGGGGACAGGTTGAGCCCCAGCATTTT
CASSWGQVEPQHF
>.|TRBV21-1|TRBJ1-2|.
TGTGCCAGCGGCAAATTGGTTGAGGGTCCTGCTAACTATGGCTACACCTTC
CASGKLVEGPANYGYTF
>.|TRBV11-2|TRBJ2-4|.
TGTGCCAGCAGTACCAATGGACTACGAGGGGCCAAAAACATTCAGTACTTC
CASSTNGLRGAKNIQYF
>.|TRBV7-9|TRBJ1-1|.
TGTGCCAGCAGCCCCTCGGCGGGGAAGAACACTGAAGCTTTCTTT
CASSPSAGKNTEAFF
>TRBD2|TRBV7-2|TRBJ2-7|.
TGTGCCAGCAGCTTGAACCAGGCGGGACTAGCGGCCCACGAGCAGTACTTC
CASSLNQAGLAAHEQYF
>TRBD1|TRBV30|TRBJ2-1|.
TGTGCCTGGACCGGGACAGGGTATTGGAATGAGCAGTTCTTC
CAWTGTGYWNEQFF